Described below is a single T cell receptor (beta chain) sequence and its context. The source of the sample is a study of T cell responses to AZD1222 COVID-19 vaccine. Germline trimming cut 3 bases from V and 2 bases from J; bases unmatched to any gene: 4. The CDR3 contains 15 residues. CDR1 is DFQATT, CDR2 SNEGSKA, per germline (reference sequence). Measured with immunoSEQ multiplex PCR; TCRdb has only the in-frame clones, and not every one. The sample yields 150,000 to 200,000 clones, 94% seen once. This TCR was recovered from an adult who received the AZD1222 COVID-19 vaccine. The J gene is TRBJ2-6, the V gene TRBV20-1; 7 bases line up with TRBD1. The sample in question was peripheral blood, obtained 28 days after the second AZD1222 dose. The CDR3 DNA is TGCAGTGCTAGTAACACAGGGGCTGGGGCCAACGTCCTGACTTTC. It encodes CSASNTGAGANVLTF.